Below are 16 T cell receptor beta chains sequenced from a single sample in a study of neurological immune-mediated disorders. TCRdb independently ran MiXCR on the 5' RACE reads; one entry per CDR3 protein. The data contain about 59,000 distinct CDR3 sequences, roughly 3.5% of them singletons. Sequences were obtained from PBMCs. The origin of the receptors is a woman aged 25 to 39 with multiple sclerosis.

Note on this clonotype: A read error is possible here, since a much larger clone lies one base away. This chain uses TRBV5-1 with TRBJ1-2; unclear D gene. The germline V and J ends were trimmed by 3 bases and 6 bases, with 12 bases remaining between them. Germline V gives CDR1 SGHRS, CDR2 YFSETQ. The CDR3 extends over 13 amino acids. CDR3: CASSSERVDGYTF. The DNA for the CDR3 is TGCGCCAGCAGCTCCGAAAGGGTTGATGGCTACACCTTC.

Remarks on this clonotype: It may be a read error: a sequence one base away is much more abundant. The chain couples TRBV5-5 to TRBJ1-2; D uncertain. V was trimmed by 1 base and J by 8 bases, leaving 12 bases between them. This CDR3 region has 13 residues. Per the germline V gene, CDR1 is SGHKS and CDR2 is YYEKEE (reference sequence). The CDR3 nucleotides are TGTGCCAGCAGCTTGCTCAAGGGTGGAGGCTACACCTTC. Protein: CASSLLKGGGYTF.

This clonotype was detected ten times or more. This chain links TRBV20-1 with TRBJ2-3, with 12 bases lining up with TRBD2. The CDR3 runs to 15 residues. Germline values: CDR1 DFQATT, CDR2 SNEGSKA (reference sequence). Trimming at V came to 3 bases and at J to 4 bases, leaving 5 bases not matched to a gene. The CDR3 DNA reads TGCAGTGCTAGGACTAGCGGGAGTCTCTCAGATACGCAGTATTTT. Residues: CSARTSGSLSDTQYF.

Ten or more counts support this clonotype. The V call is TRBV20-1, the J call TRBJ1-2; D not certain. Trimming removed 0 bases at V and 4 bases at J, with 18 bases between. The CDR3 spans 16 residues. The germline V gene has CDR1 DFQATT and CDR2 SNEGSKA (reference sequence). CDR3 sequence reads: CSAREYGRSETYGYTF. The CDR3 DNA reads as TGCAGTGCTAGAGAATATGGACGAAGTGAGACCTATGGCTACACCTTC.

This clonotype was counted many times. The V call is TRBV5-1, the J call TRBJ1-3; D gene unclear. CDR1 SGHRS and CDR2 YFSETQ come from the germline V gene. V was pared by 0 bases and J by 0 bases, with 10 bases between. The CDR3 sequence is 16 residues long. CDR3 bases: TGCGCCAGCAGCTTGGAGGGCAAGTTCTCTGGAAACACCATATATTTT. Protein sequence: CASSLEGKFSGNTIYF.

This clonotype was observed many times. The chain joins TRBV6-1 to TRBJ2-7; no clear D gene. Germline V lookup: CDR1 MNHNS, CDR2 SASEGT. V was clipped by 4 bases and J by 3 bases, with 4 bases between them. There are 11 residues in the CDR3. CDR3 region: CASSVNYEQYF. As DNA, the CDR3 is TGTGCCAGCAGTGTGAACTACGAGCAGTACTTC.

This clonotype has at least ten counts. The chain links TRBV12-3 or TRBV12-4 to TRBJ1-4, with D maybe TRBD1 (6 bases). Trimming left V 5 bases short and J 8 bases short, with 21 bases between. This CDR3 is built from 16 residues. The CDR3 region is CASSPLVWGGEEKLFF. The CDR3 nucleotides read TGTGCCAGCAGTCCATTGGTGTGGGGGGGCGAAGAAAAACTGTTTTTT.

This clonotype was detected ten times or more. This chain connects TRBV6-5 to TRBJ2-1; 12 positions agree with TRBD2. Germline V gene lookup returns CDR1 MNHEY and CDR2 SVGAGI. This CDR3 is 14 amino acids long. V gave up 6 bases and J gave up 7 bases; unmatched junction bases: 4. The CDR3 protein is CASRTSGRLNEQFF. CDR3 bases: TGTGCCAGCAGGACTAGCGGGAGATTGAATGAGCAGTTCTTC.

Many counts were recorded for this clonotype. The CDR3 DNA is TGCGCCAGCAGCTCCACAGGGATACGGGACACTGAAGCTTTCTTT. This encodes CASSSTGIRDTEAFF. V usage is TRBV5-1 and J usage is TRBJ1-1; tentatively, D is TRBD1 (6 bases). From germline, CDR1 is SGHRS and CDR2 YFSETQ. This CDR3 is 15 amino acids long. V gave up 3 bases and J gave up 3 bases, with 15 bases separating them.

This clonotype was counted many times. The J gene is TRBJ2-7, the V gene TRBV7-9; a possible D gene is TRBD2 (6 bases). Germline assignment: CDR1 SEHNR and CDR2 FQNEAQ (reference sequence). This CDR3 is built from 12 residues. Trimming removed 1 base at V and 6 bases at J, with 7 bases between. The DNA for the CDR3 is TGTGCCAGCAGCTTAGGGGGAGGCGAGCAGTACTTC. It is translated as CASSLGGGEQYF.

This clonotype was seen at least ten times. The genes are TRBV21-1 and TRBJ1-2; the DNA was not used to check the table's D call, TRBD1. TRBV21-1 is a pseudogene locus. The CDR3 loop spans 14 amino acids. The CDR3 reads CASSKYPGPDGYTF. The CDR3 coding sequence is TGTGCCAGCAGCAAATATCCGGGGCCGGATGGCTACACCTTC.

This clonotype came up many times. The chain recombines TRBV5-1 with TRBJ2-3; D is uncertain. Germline V gene sequence: CDR1 SGHRS, CDR2 YFSETQ. The germline V and J ends were trimmed by 5 bases and 0 bases, with 16 bases remaining between them. This CDR3 is 16 amino acids long. Written as DNA, the CDR3 is TGCGCCAGCAGGAGCAACGGACGGCCTAGCACAGATACGCAGTATTTT. Translating gives CASRSNGRPSTDTQYF.

In this sample, this clonotype turned up many times. The chain is built from TRBV5-5 and TRBJ2-5; D gene ambiguous. This CDR3 is built from 15 residues. Trimming cost V 0 bases and J 1 base, with 10 bases left between them. Germline-derived CDR1 and CDR2 are SGHKS and YYEKEE (reference sequence). The CDR3 DNA reads TGTGCCAGCAGCTTGGCAGTGGCCCCCCAAGAGACCCAGTACTTC. Translated: CASSLAVAPQETQYF.

In its sample, this clonotype was seen many times. The CDR3 DNA reads as TGCAGCGTTGAAGATCGGCGCTCAGATACGCAGTATTTT. It translates to CSVEDRRSDTQYF. The rearrangement links TRBV29-1 to TRBJ2-3; D uncertain. V was trimmed by 0 bases and J by 4 bases, leaving 8 bases between them. Per germline, CDR1 SQVTM and CDR2 ANQGSEA. The CDR3 length is 13 residues.

This clonotype was found a few times. V is TRBV5-1 and J is TRBJ1-1, with 7 bases fitting TRBD1. CDR1 SGHRS and CDR2 YFSETQ come from the germline V gene. The V gene end was trimmed by 1 base and the J gene end by 8 bases; junction bases not matched to a gene: 5. This CDR3 has 13 amino acids. For the CDR3, the DNA is TGCGCCAGCAGCTTGATTCAGGGGGGGGAAGCTTTCTTT. It yields the protein CASSLIQGGEAFF.

This clonotype was observed many times. The V call is TRBV27, the J call TRBJ2-1; D call uncertain. This CDR3 comprises 14 residues. Trimming cost V 2 bases and J 4 bases, with 9 bases left between them. CDR1 is MNHEY and CDR2 is SMNVEV in the germline V gene (reference sequence). In nucleotides, the CDR3 is TGTGCCAGCAGTTTAGGTTGGCAGTACAATGAGCAGTTCTTC. It codes for CASSLGWQYNEQFF.